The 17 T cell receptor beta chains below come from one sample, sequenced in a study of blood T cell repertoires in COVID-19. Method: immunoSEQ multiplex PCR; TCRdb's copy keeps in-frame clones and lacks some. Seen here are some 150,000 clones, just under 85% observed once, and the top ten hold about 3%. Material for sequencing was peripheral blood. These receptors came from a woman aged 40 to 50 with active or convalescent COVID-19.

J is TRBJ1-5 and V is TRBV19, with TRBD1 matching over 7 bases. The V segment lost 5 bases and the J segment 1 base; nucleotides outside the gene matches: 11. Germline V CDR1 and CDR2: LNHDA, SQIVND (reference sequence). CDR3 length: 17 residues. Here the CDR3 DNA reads TGTGCCAGTAGTTGGATCGACAGGGTGGGGAGCAATCAGCCCCAGCATTTT. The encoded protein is CASSWIDRVGSNQPQHF.

The CDR3 DNA reads TGCGCCAGCACCTACGAGGGGAACACTGAAGCTTTCTTT. Its translation is CASTYEGNTEAFF. V gene TRBV5-1 combines with J gene TRBJ1-1, with D hard to call. The CDR3 has 13 amino acids. Trimming pared 6 bases from V and 1 base from J, leaving 10 bases between. Germline V gene lookup returns CDR1 SGHRS and CDR2 YFSETQ. The full variable domain, completed using reference TRBV5-1 and TRBJ1-1, is KAGVTQTPRYLIKTRGQQVTLSCSPISGHRSVSWYQQTPGQGLQFLFEYFSETQRNKGNFPGRFSGRQFSNSRSEMNVSTLELGDSALYLCASTYEGNTEAFFGQGTRLTVV.

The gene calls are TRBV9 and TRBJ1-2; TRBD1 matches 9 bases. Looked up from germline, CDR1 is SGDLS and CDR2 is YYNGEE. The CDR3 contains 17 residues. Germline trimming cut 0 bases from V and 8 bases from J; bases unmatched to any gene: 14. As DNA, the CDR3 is TGTGCCAGCAGCGTAGGGCCTCAACCCGGGACAGGGATCGGCTACACCTTC. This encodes CASSVGPQPGTGIGYTF.

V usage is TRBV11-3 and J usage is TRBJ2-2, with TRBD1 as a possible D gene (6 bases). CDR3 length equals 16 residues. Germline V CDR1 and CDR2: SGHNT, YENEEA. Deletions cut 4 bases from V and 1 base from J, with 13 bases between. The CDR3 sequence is CASSSTGTRNTGELFF. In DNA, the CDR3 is TGTGCCAGCAGCTCCACCGGGACACGGAACACCGGGGAGCTGTTTTTT.

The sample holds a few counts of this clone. CDR3 amino acids: CASSFGAGGQPQHF. CDR3 bases: TGTGCCAGCAGTTTTGGGGCAGGGGGGCAGCCCCAGCATTTT. The chain recombines TRBV27 with TRBJ1-5; the match to TRBD1 covers 7 bases. After removal of 3 bases from V and 7 bases from J, the junction contained 6 bases not matched to a gene. Germline V lookup: CDR1 MNHEY, CDR2 SMNVEV (reference sequence). CDR3 size: 14 residues.

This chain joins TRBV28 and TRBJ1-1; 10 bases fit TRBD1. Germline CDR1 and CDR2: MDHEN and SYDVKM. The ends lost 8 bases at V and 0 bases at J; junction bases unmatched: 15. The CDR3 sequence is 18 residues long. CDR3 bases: TGTGCCAGCCTAGACAGGGGGCGGATTCCGGATTTGAACACTGAAGCTTTCTTT. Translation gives CASLDRGRIPDLNTEAFF.

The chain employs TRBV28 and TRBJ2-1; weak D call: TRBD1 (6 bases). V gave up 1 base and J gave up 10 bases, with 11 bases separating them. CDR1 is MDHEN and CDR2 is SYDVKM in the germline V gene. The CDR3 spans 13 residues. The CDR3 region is CASSLSGGEEQFF. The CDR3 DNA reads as TGTGCCAGCAGTTTATCTGGGGGCGAAGAGCAGTTCTTC.

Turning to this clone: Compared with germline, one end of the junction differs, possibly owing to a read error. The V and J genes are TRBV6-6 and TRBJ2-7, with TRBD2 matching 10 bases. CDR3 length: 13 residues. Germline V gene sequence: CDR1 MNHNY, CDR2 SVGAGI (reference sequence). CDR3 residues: CASSFGLAASGDF. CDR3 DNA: TGTGCCAGCAGTTTTGGACTAGCGGCCTCAGGGGACTTC.

The CDR3 nucleotides are TGTGCCAGCAGCCAAGACGGCGGGAAGGTTGGCTACACCTTC. This translates into CASSQDGGKVGYTF. V and J are TRBV3-1 (or the pseudogene TRBV3-2) and TRBJ1-2; D gene uncertain. Germline V gives CDR1 LGHDT, CDR2 YNNKEL (reference sequence). The CDR3 totals 14 residues. Trimming left V 0 bases short and J 7 bases short, with 12 bases between.

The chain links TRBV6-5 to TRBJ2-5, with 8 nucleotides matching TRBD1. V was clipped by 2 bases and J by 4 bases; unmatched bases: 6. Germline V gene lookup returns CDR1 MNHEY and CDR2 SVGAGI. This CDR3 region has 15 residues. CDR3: CASSYDRGVGETQYF. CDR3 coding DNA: TGTGCCAGCAGTTACGACAGGGGTGTAGGAGAGACCCAGTACTTC.

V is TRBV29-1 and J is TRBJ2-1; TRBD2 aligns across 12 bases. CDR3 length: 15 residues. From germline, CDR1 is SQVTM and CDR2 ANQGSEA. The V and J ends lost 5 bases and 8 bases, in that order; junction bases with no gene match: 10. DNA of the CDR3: TGCAGCGTTCCCCGGACTAGCGGGATTGTCTATGAGCAGTTCTTC. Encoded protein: CSVPRTSGIVYEQFF.

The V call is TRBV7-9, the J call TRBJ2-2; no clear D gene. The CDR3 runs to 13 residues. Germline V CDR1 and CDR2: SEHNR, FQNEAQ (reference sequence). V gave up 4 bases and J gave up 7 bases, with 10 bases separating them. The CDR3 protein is CASSSPLLGELFF. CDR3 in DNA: TGTGCCAGCAGCTCCCCCCTCCTCGGGGAGCTGTTTTTT.

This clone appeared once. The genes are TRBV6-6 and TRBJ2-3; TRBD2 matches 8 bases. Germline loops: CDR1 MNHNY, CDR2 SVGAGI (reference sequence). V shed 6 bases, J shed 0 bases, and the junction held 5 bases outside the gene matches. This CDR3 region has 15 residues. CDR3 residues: CASRDRGGSTDTQYF. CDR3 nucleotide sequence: TGTGCCAGCAGAGATCGCGGGGGGAGCACAGATACGCAGTATTTT.

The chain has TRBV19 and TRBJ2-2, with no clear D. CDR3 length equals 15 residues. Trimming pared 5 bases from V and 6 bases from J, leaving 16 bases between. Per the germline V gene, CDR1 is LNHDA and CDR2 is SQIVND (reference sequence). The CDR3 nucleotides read TGTGCCAGTAGTCCGCTCGGGTCAACCCCCGGGGAGCTGTTTTTT. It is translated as CASSPLGSTPGELFF.

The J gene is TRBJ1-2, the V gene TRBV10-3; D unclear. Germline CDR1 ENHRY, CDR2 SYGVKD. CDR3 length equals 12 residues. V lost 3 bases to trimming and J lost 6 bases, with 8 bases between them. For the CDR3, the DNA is TGTGCCATCAGTGAAGCACGTCATGGCTACACCTTC. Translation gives CAISEARHGYTF.

CDR3 nucleotides: TGTGCCAGCAGTGACGAGGCCGGGGAGCTGTTTTTT. The encoded protein is CASSDEAGELFF. The J gene is TRBJ2-2, the V gene TRBV6-4, with D hard to call. This CDR3 has 12 amino acids. V dropped 2 bases and J dropped 6 bases, with 4 bases sitting between them. The germline gives CDR1 MRHNA, CDR2 SNTAGT.

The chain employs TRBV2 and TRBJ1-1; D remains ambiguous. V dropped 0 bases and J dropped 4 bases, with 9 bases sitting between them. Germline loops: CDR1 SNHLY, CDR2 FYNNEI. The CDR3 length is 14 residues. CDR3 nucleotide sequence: TGTGCCAGCAGTGAAGCGCTTCGGGGCACTGAAGCTTTCTTT. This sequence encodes CASSEALRGTEAFF.